This T cell receptor (beta chain) was sequenced during a study of shared clonotypes between healthy human individuals. This clone has just one count. The antigen remains unidentified. V was clipped by 3 bases and J by 2 bases, with 17 bases between them. CDR1 is SGDLS, CDR2 YYNGEE, per germline. CDR3 length: 16 residues. Study results and limitations: For naive CD4 cells, roughly 5% of clonotypes were shared across a handful of donors. Compared with clonotypes that all four donors shared, non-shared clonotypes had lower generation probabilities.

The assay was run at deep level. Genomic DNA from each subset was divided evenly over several immunoSEQ plates. Assay: immunoSEQ multiplex PCR; the TCRdb copy retains only in-frame clones and omits some. In the table there are millions of clones, around nine tenths of which are singletons. The receptor comes from a man between 18 and 35 years old in good health. Sequenced sample: naive CD4+ T cells sorted from blood. Subset noted: CD45RA+ positively selected. The chain uses TRBV9 and TRBJ1-2; D is possibly TRBD1 (6 bases). This CDR3 reads CASSGAGGQGNYGYTF. The CDR3 region has the DNA TGTGCCAGCAGCGGCGCGGGGGGCCAGGGCAACTATGGCTACACCTTC.